Below, 12 T cell receptor beta chains from the same sample are listed, as sequenced in a study of radiotherapy plus CTLA-4 blockade in lung cancer. The protocol was immunoSEQ multiplex PCR, while the TCRdb copy is restricted to in-frame clones and leaves out a portion. The data show 45,000 to 55,000 clones, 65% to 85% seen once. This material consisted of peripheral blood, taken from a patient treated with radiotherapy plus ipilimumab. All receptors come from a human donor with non-small cell lung cancer who had a partial response to radiotherapy plus ipilimumab.

This chain links TRBV19 with TRBJ2-5, with 7 positions matching TRBD1. The tail of the sequence fits TRBJ2-7 better, so the J call may be wrong. The CDR3 loop spans 15 amino acids. CDR1 and CDR2 from the germline V gene are LNHDA and SQIVND (reference sequence). In DNA form, the CDR3 reads TGTGCCAGTAGTATCGATCCGACAGGGAGATACGAGCAGTACTTC. Translation: CASSIDPTGRYEQYF.

The V and J genes are TRBV7-8 and TRBJ2-7; the match to TRBD1 covers 9 bases. The CDR3 spans 16 residues. Per germline, CDR1 SGHVS and CDR2 FQNEAQ. With 0 bases clipped from V and 1 base from J, the junction kept 4 bases outside the gene matches. The CDR3 loop reads CASSLATGTGSYEQYF. For the CDR3, the DNA is TGTGCCAGCAGCTTAGCAACCGGGACAGGGTCCTACGAGCAGTACTTC.

The rearrangement joins TRBV5-6 to TRBJ2-7; D is unclear. Germline CDR1 and CDR2: SGHDT and YYEEEE. The CDR3 spans 16 residues. V shed 0 bases and J shed 1 base, with 14 bases lying between them. The CDR3 DNA reads as TGTGCCAGCAGCTTGGTAAGAGTGCCGACATCCTACGAGCAGTACTTC. Its protein product is CASSLVRVPTSYEQYF.

The rearrangement links TRBV10-1 to TRBJ2-1; 10 bases agree with TRBD1. The J segment lost 5 bases and the V segment lost 6 bases, leaving 4 bases of the junction unmatched. Germline V CDR1 and CDR2: WNHNN, SYGVQD (reference sequence). This CDR3 is 14 amino acids long. CDR3 loop: CASSRDRGHNEQFF. The CDR3 DNA reads as TGCGCCAGCAGCCGGGACAGGGGCCACAATGAGCAGTTCTTC.

The chain recombines TRBV18 with TRBJ2-1; 9 nucleotides align to TRBD2. The germline V gene encodes CDR1 KGHSH and CDR2 LQKENI. Trimming took 2 bases from V and 2 from J; bases not matched to a gene: 7. There are 17 residues in the CDR3. The CDR3 DNA is TGTGCCAGCTCACCATGGGCTAGCGGGGAGGCCTACAATGAGCAGTTCTTC. Residues: CASSPWASGEAYNEQFF. Supplemented by reference TRBV18 and TRBJ2-1, the full variable domain reads NAGVMQNPRHLVRRRGQEARLRCSPMKGHSHVYWYRQLPEEGLKFMVYLQKENIIDESGMPKERFSAEFPKEGPSILRIQQVVRGDSAAYFCASSPWASGEAYNEQFFGPGTRLTVL.

The chain uses TRBV18 and TRBJ2-3; 8 bases are a match to TRBD1. With V trimmed by 1 base and J by 1 base, 7 bases remained unmatched. Germline values: CDR1 KGHSH, CDR2 LQKENI. The CDR3 loop spans 17 amino acids. The CDR3 here is CASSPLAKGQGTDTQYF. In DNA form, the CDR3 reads TGTGCCAGCTCACCACTGGCCAAGGGACAGGGCACAGATACGCAGTATTTT. The full variable domain, rest sourced from reference TRBV18 and TRBJ2-3, is NAGVMQNPRHLVRRRGQEARLRCSPMKGHSHVYWYRQLPEEGLKFMVYLQKENIIDESGMPKERFSAEFPKEGPSILRIQQVVRGDSAAYFCASSPLAKGQGTDTQYFGPGTRLTVL.

This clone has just one count. This chain links TRBV30 with TRBJ2-3; possible D gene TRBD2, 6 bases. CDR3 size: 14 residues. Germline loops: CDR1 GTSNPN, CDR2 SVGIG (reference sequence). V gave up 5 bases and J gave up 1 base, with 13 bases separating them. CDR3 protein: CAWGGAGRTDTQYF. Written as DNA, the CDR3 is TGTGCCTGGGGTGGGGCGGGGCGCACAGATACGCAGTATTTT.

This rearrangement joins TRBV2 to TRBJ1-2, with TRBD1 matching over 9 bases. This CDR3 is built from 13 residues. In germline, CDR1 is SNHLY, CDR2 FYNNEI. Trimming cost V 6 bases and J 6 bases; bases outside gene matches: 5. The CDR3 sequence is CASRDRGGHGYTF. As DNA, the CDR3 is TGTGCCAGCAGGGACAGGGGAGGCCATGGCTACACCTTC.

This rearrangement joins TRBV6-1 to TRBJ2-5, with 8 bases matching TRBD2. The CDR3 extends over 12 amino acids. Trimming took 8 bases from V and 4 from J; bases not matched to a gene: 3. Germline CDR1 and CDR2: MNHNS and SASEGT. The CDR3 is CASERGGETQYF. The DNA for the CDR3 is TGTGCCAGCGAACGGGGGGGAGAGACCCAGTACTTC.

The chain recombines TRBV9 with TRBJ2-5; 7 nucleotides align to TRBD2. The J call may be incorrect, as the DNA end agrees better with TRBJ2-7. Germline-derived CDR1 and CDR2 are SGDLS and YYNGEE. The CDR3 contains 14 residues. The CDR3 DNA is TGTGCCAGCAGCGTTCGGGCGGGGGACCACGAGCAGTACTTC. This gives the protein CASSVRAGDHEQYF.

The CDR3 nucleotides are TGTGCCAGCAGCTTAGCGGGGACAGGGGGAAACTATGGCTACACCTTC. It specifies CASSLAGTGGNYGYTF. V is TRBV7-9 and J is TRBJ1-2, with 11 bases aligning to TRBD1. V was clipped by 0 bases and J by 2 bases; unmatched bases: 2. CDR1 is SEHNR, CDR2 FQNEAQ, per germline (reference sequence). The CDR3 sequence is 16 residues long.

The V call is TRBV27, the J call TRBJ2-2; TRBD1 matches at 8 bases. CDR3 size: 19 residues. Germline V gives CDR1 MNHEY, CDR2 SMNVEV (reference sequence). V lost 0 bases to trimming and J lost 2 bases; unmatched junction nucleotides: 11. The CDR3 coding sequence is TGTGCCAGCAGTTTATCCGTTCGGAGGGACAGGTCAAACACCGGGGAGCTGTTTTTT. It encodes CASSLSVRRDRSNTGELFF.